One sample yielded the 22 T cell receptor beta chains listed below, sequenced in a study of T cells in women clearing cervical HPV infection (dated by TCRdb to the late 2010s). Library prep was done by the immunoSEQ multiplex PCR assay. Held by TCRdb, this immuneACCESS table contains in-frame sequences only and omits some clones. Under half of the omission traces to an unresolved V gene where checked; the cause of the rest is unknown. The table for this sample shows under 45,000 clones. Together, the top ten hold roughly 1.4% of the sample. What was sequenced was blood buffy coat. Every receptor here comes from a woman between 18 and 70 years old with a cervical HPV16 infection that either progressed to CIN3+ or cleared (not recorded which).

Regarding this clone: From the germline J gene comes the end of the CDR3, since the read stops 3 residues before it. The genes are TRBV7-2 and TRBJ2-4, with a possible D match to TRBD2 (6 bases). The CDR3 is made up of 13 amino acids. Per germline, CDR1 SGHTA and CDR2 FQGNSA. Incomplete CDR3 DNA: TGTGCCAGCAGCTTCGAGGGGCTGGGGGGT. It yields the protein CASSFEGLGG. The full CDR3 is CASSFEGLGGQYF.

A word on this clone: One end of the junction does not line up with germline, which may come from a read error. The CDR3 extends 3 residues past the end of the read, so its final part is completed from the germline J gene. The same CDR3 also results from other DNA sequences found in this sample. V gene TRBV7-6 combines with J gene TRBJ1-3; TRBD1 might be the D (6 bases). The germline V gene has CDR1 SGHVS and CDR2 FNYEAQ. The CDR3 length is 15 residues. CDR3 DNA (partial): TGTGCCAGCAGCCGCGAACAGGGCCCGAAAAACACT. As protein: CASSREQGPKNT. The full CDR3 is CASSREQGPKNTIYF.

As for this clone: The CDR3 is cut off 3 residues early in the read; its end comes from the germline J gene. This chain uses TRBV5-4 with TRBJ2-5; D might be TRBD1 (5 bases). Trimming removed 4 bases from V and 7 bases from J, with 14 bases in between. Germline CDR1 reads SGHNT; CDR2 reads YYREEE (reference sequence). The CDR3 consists of 13 residues. The CDR3 spells CASSLDSSGTQYF. The sequenced CDR3 bases are TGTGCCAGCAGCCTCGACAGCTCGGGGACC. The whole variable domain, filled in from reference TRBV5-4 and TRBJ2-5, reads ETGVTQSPTHLIKTRGQQVTLRCSSQSGHNTVSWYQQALGQGPQFIFQYYREEENGRGNFPPRFSGLQFPNYSSELNVNALELDDSALYLCASSLDSSGTQYFGPGTRLLVL.

About this clone: Read sequence stops 3 residues before the CDR3 end, and the germline J gene provides the missing end. The sample contains more than one DNA sequence encoding this CDR3. The genes are TRBV7-9 and TRBJ2-3; TRBD2 agrees at 10 bases. The length of the CDR3 is 15 residues. Germline V gene data show CDR1 as SEHNR and CDR2 as FQNEAQ (reference sequence). The V segment lost 3 bases and the J segment 1 base; nucleotides outside the gene matches: 1. The CDR3 here is CASSFLAGGTDTQYF. The part of the CDR3 DNA that was read is TGTGCCAGCAGCTTCCTAGCGGGGGGCACAGATACG.

In regard to this clone: The read ends 3 residues shy of where the CDR3 ends; the end is completed using the germline J gene. The chain uses TRBV5-1 and TRBJ2-7; 10 bases line up with TRBD2. J was trimmed by 1 base and V by 2 bases; bases with no gene match: 3. Germline V lookup: CDR1 SGHRS, CDR2 YFSETQ. The length of the CDR3 is 15 residues. The sequenced CDR3 bases are TGCGCCAGCAGCTTCCAGCGGGAGGGGTCCTACGAG. Translating gives CASSFQREGSYE. The CDR3 in its entirety is CASSFQREGSYEQYF.

With regard to this clone: Read data end 3 residues before the CDR3 end; the end is taken from the germline J gene. This sequence joins TRBV5-6 and TRBJ2-3, with 7 positions matching TRBD1. The trim removed 4 bases at V and 4 bases at J, leaving 6 bases unmatched. There are 14 residues in the CDR3. Germline V lookup: CDR1 SGHDT, CDR2 YYEEEE. The CDR3 here is CASSSRDSPDTQYF. The part of the CDR3 DNA that was read is TGTGCCAGCAGCAGCAGGGACAGTCCAGATACG.

A note on this clone: The read halts 3 residues ahead of the CDR3 end, with the missing end drawn from the germline J gene. The V and J genes are TRBV29-1 and TRBJ2-2; either TRBD1 or TRBD2 may supply D (5 bases each). The germline V gene encodes CDR1 SQVTM and CDR2 ANQGSEA. This CDR3 has 14 residues. CDR3 amino acids: CSVGGSSGANVLFF. Partial CDR3 DNA: TGCAGCGTTGGAGGGAGCTCTGGGGCCAACGTG.

Concerning this clone: Coverage ceases 3 residues before the CDR3 finishes, and the germline J gene fills in the end. V usage is TRBV7-2 and J usage is TRBJ2-5; D perhaps matches TRBD1 (5 bases). Deletions cut 1 base from V and 3 bases from J, with 12 bases between. This CDR3 contains 15 residues. Germline V CDR1 and CDR2: SGHTA, FQGNSA. The CDR3 protein is CASSLGGRVEETQYF. CDR3 DNA, as far as it was read: TGTGCCAGCAGCTTAGGAGGCAGGGTGGAAGAGACC.

Regarding this clone: The CDR3 end falls 3 residues outside the read, so it is completed with the germline J gene. This chain uses TRBV19 with TRBJ2-1, with 8 nucleotides matching TRBD2. V trimming: 4 bases; J trimming: 6 bases; junction bases outside the gene matches: 5. This CDR3 is 14 amino acids long. Germline V CDR1 and CDR2: LNHDA, SQIVND (reference sequence). Partial CDR3 DNA: TGTGCCAGTAGTAGGAAGGGGACTAGCAATGAG. Encoded protein: CASSRKGTSNE. The whole CDR3 protein reads CASSRKGTSNEQFF.

As to this clone: Read coverage stops 3 residues before the CDR3 terminus; the germline J gene supplies the remainder. The genes are TRBV6-2 or TRBV6-3 and TRBJ2-3; a possible D gene is TRBD2 (6 bases). The V gene's germline CDR1 is MNHEY and CDR2 SVGEGT. Trimming stripped 5 bases from V and 0 bases from J, with 9 bases between. The CDR3 totals 14 residues. The covered CDR3 bases are TGTGCCAGCAGTATGGAGGGGAGCACAGATACG. Translating it yields CASSMEGSTDT. The full CDR3 is CASSMEGSTDTQYF.

Comment on this clone: The CDR3 end lies 3 residues beyond the end of the read and is filled in from the germline J gene. The chain recombines TRBV29-1 with TRBJ2-7; TRBD1 agrees at 9 bases. Germline CDR1 and CDR2: SQVTM and ANQGSEA. This CDR3 spans 14 amino acids. V lost 5 bases and J lost 3; bases outside the gene matches: 8. The covered CDR3 bases are TGCAGCGTTTTGGACAGGGGAGGTATCTACGAG. Its translation: CSVLDRGGIYE. The CDR3 as a whole reads CSVLDRGGIYEQYF.

The CDR3 loop reads CASSPDRAYGQYF. The covered CDR3 bases are TGTGCCAGCTCACCAGACAGGGCCTATGGT. V and J are TRBV18 and TRBJ2-4; 7 positions match TRBD1. Sequencing ends 3 residues short of the CDR3 end; the germline J gene provides the rest. Germline assignment: CDR1 KGHSH and CDR2 LQKENI. The CDR3 is 13 amino acids.

Remarks on this clone: The read is 3 residues too short to cover the CDR3 end, so that end is filled in from the germline J gene. The V and J genes are TRBV19 and TRBJ2-6; TRBD1 is a possible D gene (5 bases). Germline CDR1 reads LNHDA; CDR2 reads SQIVND (reference sequence). Trimming cost V 5 bases and J 3 bases, with 8 bases left between them. The CDR3 covers 14 residues. The CDR3 DNA, read in part, is TGTGCCAGTAGTGGGGCTTTTGGGGCCAACGTC. It yields the protein CASSGAFGANV. The entire CDR3 is CASSGAFGANVLTF. Combining the CDR3 with reference TRBV19 and TRBJ2-6 gives the whole variable domain DGGITQSPKYLFRKEGQNVTLSCEQNLNHDAMYWYRQDPGQGLRLIYYSQIVNDFQKGDIAEGYSVSREKKESFPLTVTSAQKNPTAFYLCASSGAFGANVLTFGAGSRLTVL.

Comment on this clone: The read is 3 residues too short to cover the CDR3 end, so that end is filled in from the germline J gene. The rearrangement links TRBV19 to TRBJ2-2; D is perhaps TRBD1 (6 bases). CDR3 size: 14 residues. Germline CDR1 is LNHDA and CDR2 is SQIVND (reference sequence). V was cut by 9 bases and J by 1 base, with 12 bases left in between. CDR3 protein: CASIDRRNTGELFF. CDR3 bases read: TGTGCCAGCATCGACAGGAGGAACACCGGGGAG.

Note on this clone: The read ends 3 residues shy of where the CDR3 ends; the end is completed using the germline J gene. The J gene is TRBJ2-2, the V gene TRBV7-7; no reliable D call. Germline CDR1 SSHAT, CDR2 FNYEAQ (reference sequence). Trimming shortened V by 5 bases and J by 8 bases, and 9 bases separated the two germline ends. This CDR3 comprises 12 residues. The covered CDR3 bases are TGTGCCAGCAGCCCCCGGTCGGGGGAG. This sequence encodes CASSPRSGE. The whole CDR3 protein is CASSPRSGELFF.

With regard to this clone: The read finishes 3 residues shy of the CDR3 end, and the germline J gene is used to complete it. The rearrangement links TRBV7-6 to TRBJ2-5, with D hard to call. Germline V gene lookup returns CDR1 SGHVS and CDR2 FNYEAQ. CDR3 length: 11 amino acids. Trimming took off 5 bases at V and 7 bases at J, with 8 bases between the two ends. The CDR3 sequence is CASSPQATQYF. CDR3 bases read: TGTGCCAGCAGCCCCCAGGCGACC. The variable domain in full, with the rest retrieved from reference TRBV7-6 and TRBJ2-5, is GAGVSQSPRYKVTKRGQDVALRCDPISGHVSLYWYRQALGQGPEFLTYFNYEAQQDKSGLPNDRFSAERPEGSISTLTIQRTEQRDSAMYRCASSPQATQYFGPGTRLLVL.

As concerns this clone: The read gets to within 3 residues of the CDR3 end, and the germline J gene fills in the rest. This chain uses TRBV18 with TRBJ2-2, with no clear D. Germline V gives CDR1 KGHSH, CDR2 LQKENI. This CDR3 has 14 amino acids. The CDR3 here is CASSAQATNEKLFF. CDR3 DNA, as far as it was read: TGTGCCAGCTCAGCGCAAGCAACTAATGAAAAG.

For this clone: The read ends 3 residues before the CDR3 terminus; that terminus is restored from the germline J gene. The chain employs TRBV7-2 and TRBJ2-1, with a possible D match to TRBD2 (6 bases). Germline assignment: CDR1 SGHTA and CDR2 FQGNSA. V dropped 1 base and J dropped 2 bases, with 9 bases sitting between them. The CDR3 sequence is 15 residues long. The part of the CDR3 DNA that was read is TGTGCCAGCAGCTTAGGGTGGGGGGCCTACAATGAG. This sequence encodes CASSLGWGAYNE. The full-length CDR3 reads as CASSLGWGAYNEQFF.

Notes on this clone: The read halts 3 residues ahead of the CDR3 end, with the missing end drawn from the germline J gene. J is TRBJ2-2 and V is TRBV6-1, with D possibly TRBD2 on 5 matching bases. The CDR3 has 15 amino acids. V was cut by 1 base and J by 4 bases, with 10 bases left in between. Germline V gene lookup returns CDR1 MNHNS and CDR2 SASEGT. The CDR3 protein is CASSEVGLPTGELFF. CDR3 DNA (partial): TGTGCCAGCAGTGAAGTAGGACTCCCCACCGGGGAG.

As concerns this clone: The read terminates 3 residues before the CDR3 end, so the remaining end is supplied by the germline J gene. V usage is TRBV5-1 and J usage is TRBJ2-5; 10 bases are shared with TRBD2. CDR1 is SGHRS and CDR2 is YFSETQ in the germline V gene. The CDR3 contains 15 residues. The V gene end was trimmed by 0 bases and the J gene end by 3 bases; junction bases not matched to a gene: 2. This chain's CDR3 is CASSLEGLAEETQYF. The sequenced CDR3 bases are TGCGCCAGCAGCTTGGAAGGACTAGCGGAAGAGACC.

The part of the CDR3 DNA that was read is TGTGCCAGCAGCGTGACAGGGGGCACAGATACG. This translates into CASSVTGGTDT. The entire CDR3 sequence reads CASSVTGGTDTQYF. V and J are TRBV7-6 and TRBJ2-3, with 8 bases fitting TRBD1. Read sequence stops 3 residues before the CDR3 end, and the germline J gene provides the missing end. After removal of 5 bases from V and 1 base from J, the junction contained 2 bases not matched to a gene. The CDR3 totals 14 residues. Per the germline V gene, CDR1 is SGHVS and CDR2 is FNYEAQ.

A word on this clone: The CDR3 is cut off 3 residues early in the read; its end comes from the germline J gene. The chain uses TRBV2 and TRBJ2-7, with a possible D match to TRBD2 (6 bases). The V gene lost 8 bases and the J gene lost 3 bases, with 11 bases spanning the gap. Looked up from germline, CDR1 is SNHLY and CDR2 is FYNNEI. The CDR3 sequence is 12 residues long. The sequenced part of the CDR3 DNA is TGTGCCAGCTGCGGGGCCGGCTACGAG. As protein: CASCGAGYE. The complete CDR3 sequence is CASCGAGYEQYF.